This T cell receptor beta chain derives from a study of Ad26.COV2.S vaccination and SARS-CoV-2 variants. Looking at the study overall: The donor belonged to the COV1001 Ad26.COV2.S trial arm. Doses of Ad26.COV2.S were injected into muscle once or twice, 56 days apart. Overall study results and limits: Measurements of TCR breadth and depth may have given underestimates of the total T cell responses. Substantial breadth in spike-specific CD8+ and CD4+ T cell responses was reportedly seen after vaccination.

Treatment specified: roughly 19 received Ad26.COV2.S at low or high dose, single or two shots; roughly five received placebo; per-sample allocation not given. At day 63 after the first vaccine or placebo injection, samples were drawn. Concerning this clone itself: No antigen is known for it.

Using immunoSEQ multiplex PCR, the repertoire was profiled, and TCRdb retains in-frame clones only, with some absent. The sample shows about 440,000 clones, about 90% of them seen only once. V lost 3 bases and J 7 bases, leaving 16 bases between the germline ends. The CDR3 runs to 14 residues. Germline V lookup: CDR1 PRHDT, CDR2 FYEKMQ (reference sequence). The chain has TRBV13 and TRBJ2-7, with D possibly matching TRBD2 (5 bases). The material was peripheral blood, obtained in a trial of Ad26.COV2.S vaccine versus placebo. The receptor was isolated from a person aged 18-60 years who received the Ad26.COV2.S COVID-19 vaccine or a placebo. CDR3 region: CASSFLQPPGEQYF. The CDR3, as DNA: TGTGCCAGCAGCTTTCTGCAACCACCGGGGGAGCAGTACTTC.